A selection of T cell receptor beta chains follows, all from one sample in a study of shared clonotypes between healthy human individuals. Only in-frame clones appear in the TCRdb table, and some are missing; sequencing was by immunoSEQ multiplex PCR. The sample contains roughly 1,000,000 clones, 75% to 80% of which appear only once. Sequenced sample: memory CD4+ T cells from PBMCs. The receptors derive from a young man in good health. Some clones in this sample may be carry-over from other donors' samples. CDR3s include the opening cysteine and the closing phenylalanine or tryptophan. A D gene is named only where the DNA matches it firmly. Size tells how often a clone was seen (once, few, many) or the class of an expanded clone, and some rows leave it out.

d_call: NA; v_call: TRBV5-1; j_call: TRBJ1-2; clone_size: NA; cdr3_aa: CASSLATGGYTF; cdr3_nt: TGCGCCAGCAGCTTAGCGACAGGAGGCTACACCTTC
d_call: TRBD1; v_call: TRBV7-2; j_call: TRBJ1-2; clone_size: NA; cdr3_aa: CASSLTGGARSYTF; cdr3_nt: TGTGCCAGCAGCTTAACAGGGGGCGCGCGGAGCTACACCTTC
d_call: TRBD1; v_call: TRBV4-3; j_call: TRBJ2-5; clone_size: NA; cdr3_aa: CASSPPGQVETQYF; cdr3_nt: TGCGCCAGCAGCCCTCCGGGACAGGTAGAGACCCAGTACTTC
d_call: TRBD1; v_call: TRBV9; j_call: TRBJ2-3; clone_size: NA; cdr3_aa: CASSPPGTGLHTQYF; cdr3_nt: TGTGCCAGCAGCCCACCGGGGACAGGGTTACATACGCAGTATTTT
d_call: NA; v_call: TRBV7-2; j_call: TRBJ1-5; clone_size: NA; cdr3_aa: CASSWGLATNQPQHF; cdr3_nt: TGTGCCAGCAGTTGGGGGTTGGCCACCAATCAGCCCCAGCATTTT
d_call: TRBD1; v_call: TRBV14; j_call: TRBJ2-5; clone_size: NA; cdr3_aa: CASSLQLGQGQETQYF; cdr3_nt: TGTGCCAGCAGTCTCCAACTGGGACAGGGCCAAGAGACCCAGTACTTC
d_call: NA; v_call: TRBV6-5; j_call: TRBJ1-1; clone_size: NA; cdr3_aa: CASSYPGGTEAFF; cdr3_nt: TGTGCCAGCAGTTACCCGGGAGGGACTGAAGCTTTCTTT
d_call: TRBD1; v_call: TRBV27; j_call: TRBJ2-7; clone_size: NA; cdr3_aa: CASSFYRGPTYEQYF; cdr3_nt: TGTGCCAGCAGTTTCTACAGGGGGCCTACCTACGAGCAGTACTTC
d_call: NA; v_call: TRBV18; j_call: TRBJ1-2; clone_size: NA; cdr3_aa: CASSLLRPGHGYTF; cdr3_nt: TGTGCCAGCTCACTGCTTAGACCCGGACATGGCTACACCTTC
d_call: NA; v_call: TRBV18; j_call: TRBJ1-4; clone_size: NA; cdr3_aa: CASSPVGRLQEKLFF; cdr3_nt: TGTGCCAGCTCACCGGTCGGGCGGTTACAAGAAAAACTGTTTTTT
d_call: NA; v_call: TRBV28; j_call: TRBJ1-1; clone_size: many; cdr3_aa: CASSLVGFSNTEAFF; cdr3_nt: TGTGCCAGCAGTTTAGTCGGGTTTTCGAACACTGAAGCTTTCTTT
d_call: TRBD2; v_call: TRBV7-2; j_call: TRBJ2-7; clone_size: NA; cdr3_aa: CASSPRGSGRLNEQYF; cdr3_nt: TGTGCCAGCAGCCCCCGAGGTAGCGGGAGGCTGAACGAGCAGTACTTC
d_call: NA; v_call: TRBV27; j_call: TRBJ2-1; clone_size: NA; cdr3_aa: CASSKGRQLYNEQFF; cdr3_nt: TGTGCCAGCAGTAAGGGGAGGCAACTATACAATGAGCAGTTCTTC
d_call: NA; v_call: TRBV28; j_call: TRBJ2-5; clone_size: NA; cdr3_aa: CASSDMSWLVGAQETQYF; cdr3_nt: TGTGCCAGCAGTGATATGTCTTGGCTAGTGGGAGCCCAAGAGACCCAGTACTTC
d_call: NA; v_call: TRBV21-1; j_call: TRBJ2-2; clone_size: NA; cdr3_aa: CASSKTRQDLNTGELFF; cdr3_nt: TGTGCCAGCAGCAAAACCCGACAGGACCTCAACACCGGGGAGCTGTTTTTT
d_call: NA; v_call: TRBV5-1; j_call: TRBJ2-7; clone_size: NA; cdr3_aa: CASSLSFTGTYEQYF; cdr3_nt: TGCGCCAGCAGCTTGTCCTTCACAGGGACCTACGAGCAGTACTTC
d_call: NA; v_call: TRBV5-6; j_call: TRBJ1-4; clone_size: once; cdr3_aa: CASSSLRGSREKLFF; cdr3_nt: TGTGCCAGCAGCTCCCTAAGGGGCTCTCGGGAAAAACTGTTTTTT
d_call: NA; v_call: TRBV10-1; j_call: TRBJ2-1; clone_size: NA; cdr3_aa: CASSNRIYGEQFF; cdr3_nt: TGCGCCAGCAGCAACAGGATTTACGGTGAGCAGTTCTTC
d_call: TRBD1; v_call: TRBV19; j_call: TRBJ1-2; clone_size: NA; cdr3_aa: CASSTPGTGVYGYTF; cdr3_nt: TGTGCCAGTAGTACTCCCGGGACAGGGGTCTATGGCTACACCTTC
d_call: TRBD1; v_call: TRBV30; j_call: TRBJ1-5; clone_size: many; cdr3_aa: CAWTDGTGGSNQPQHF; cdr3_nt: TGTGCCTGGACCGACGGGACAGGGGGTAGCAATCAGCCCCAGCATTTT
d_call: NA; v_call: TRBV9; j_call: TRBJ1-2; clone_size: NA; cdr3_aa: CASSVAGYGGYTF; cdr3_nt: TGTGCCAGCAGCGTAGCCGGTTATGGGGGCTACACCTTC
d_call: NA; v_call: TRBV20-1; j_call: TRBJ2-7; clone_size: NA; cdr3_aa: CSARQEYEQYF; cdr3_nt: TGCAGTGCTAGACAGGAGTACGAGCAGTACTTC
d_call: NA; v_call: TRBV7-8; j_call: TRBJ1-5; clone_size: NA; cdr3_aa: CASSLPGNQPQHF; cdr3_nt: TGTGCCAGCAGCTTACCGGGCAATCAGCCCCAGCATTTT
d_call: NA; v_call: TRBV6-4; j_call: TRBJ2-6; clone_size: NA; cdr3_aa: CASSPQASSGANVLTF; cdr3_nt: TGTGCCAGCAGCCCACAGGCAAGCTCTGGGGCCAACGTCCTGACTTTC
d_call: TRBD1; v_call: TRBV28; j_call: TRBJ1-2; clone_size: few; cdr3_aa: CASSLVIQGARDGYTF; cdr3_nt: TGTGCCAGCAGTTTAGTTATACAGGGGGCGAGGGATGGCTACACCTTC
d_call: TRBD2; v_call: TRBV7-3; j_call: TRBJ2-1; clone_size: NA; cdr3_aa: CASSQGGRAAYNEQFF; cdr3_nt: TGTGCCAGCAGCCAAGGAGGGAGGGCGGCCTACAATGAGCAGTTCTTC
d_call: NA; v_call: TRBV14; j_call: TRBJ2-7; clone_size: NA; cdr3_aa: CASSQDRPPSYEQYF; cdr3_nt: TGTGCCAGCAGCCAAGATCGACCCCCCTCCTACGAGCAGTACTTC
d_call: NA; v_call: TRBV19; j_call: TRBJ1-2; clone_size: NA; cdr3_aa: CASSIRQPAGYTF; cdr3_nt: TGTGCCAGTAGTATACGACAGCCTGCCGGCTACACCTTC
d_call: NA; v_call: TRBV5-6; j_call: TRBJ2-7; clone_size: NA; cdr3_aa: CASSTPTGTQYF; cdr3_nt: TGTGCCAGCAGCACACCAACAGGGACGCAGTACTTC
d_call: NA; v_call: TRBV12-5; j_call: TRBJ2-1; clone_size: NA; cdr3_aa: CASGLSVGPLTNEQFF; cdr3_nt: TGTGCTAGTGGTTTGTCAGTGGGACCCCTCACTAATGAGCAGTTCTTC
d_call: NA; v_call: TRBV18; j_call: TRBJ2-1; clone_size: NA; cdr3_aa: CASSPPLGYEQFF; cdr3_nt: TGTGCCAGCTCACCACCGCTGGGGTATGAGCAGTTCTTC
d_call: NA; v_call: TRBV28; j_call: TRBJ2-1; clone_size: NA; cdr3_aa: CASSSTGIGAYNEQFF; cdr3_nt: TGTGCCAGCAGTTCGACAGGAATCGGGGCCTACAATGAGCAGTTCTTC
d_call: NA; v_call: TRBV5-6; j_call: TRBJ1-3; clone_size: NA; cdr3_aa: CASRPAGPISGNTIYF; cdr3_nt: TGTGCCAGCAGGCCAGCCGGGCCTATCTCTGGAAACACCATATATTTT
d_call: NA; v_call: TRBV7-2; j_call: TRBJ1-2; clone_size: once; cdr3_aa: CASSLTTEGGYGYTF; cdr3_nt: TGTGCCAGCAGCTTAACCACAGAAGGAGGCTATGGCTACACCTTC
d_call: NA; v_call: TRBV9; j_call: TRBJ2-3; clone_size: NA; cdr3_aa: CASSVGVQEDTQYF; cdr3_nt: TGTGCCAGCAGCGTAGGAGTGCAAGAAGATACGCAGTATTTT
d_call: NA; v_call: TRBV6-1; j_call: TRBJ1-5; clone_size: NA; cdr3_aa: CASSEFGEAGQPQHF; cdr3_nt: TGTGCCAGCAGTGAATTTGGTGAGGCAGGTCAGCCCCAGCATTTT